This is a list of T cell receptor beta chains from one sample in a study of control samples from healthy donors and cancer patients. Generated by immunoSEQ multiplex PCR, the TCRdb table keeps only in-frame clones and is missing some. The sample lists 50,000 to 70,000 clones, 95% to 97% seen once, with 0.85% to 1.4% in the top ten. Sequenced: blood. The receptors were sampled from a woman in her late teens or twenties in good health. Both conserved end residues are part of each CDR3. The D gene is left open where the match is weak. Some rows mark clone size as missing; the rest say once, few, many or name a class of expanded clone.

-	-	TRBV7-8	TRBJ2-6	CASSLDWAGFRVGSGANVLTF	TGTGCCAGCAGCTTAGATTGGGCGGGGTTCCGGGTAGGCTCTGGGGCCAACGTCCTGACTTTC
TRBD1	-	TRBV7-9	TRBJ1-3	CASSAQGFAGNTIYF	TGTGCCAGCAGCGCACAGGGGTTTGCTGGAAACACCATATATTTT
-	few	TRBV12-3/TRBV12-4	TRBJ2-7	CASSFGLPYEQYF	TGTGCCAGCAGTTTCGGCCTGCCCTACGAGCAGTACTTC
-	once	TRBV28	TRBJ1-4	CASSLPINEKLFF	TGTGCCAGCAGTTTACCGATTAATGAAAAACTGTTTTTT
TRBD1	-	TRBV7-2	TRBJ1-5	CASSLMGQRSNQPQHF	TGTGCCAGCAGCTTAATGGGACAGCGTAGCAATCAGCCCCAGCATTTT
-	-	TRBV4-1	TRBJ2-7	CASSQGNEQYF	TGCGCCAGCAGCCAGGGGAACGAGCAGTACTTC
TRBD1	-	TRBV6-6	TRBJ1-5	CASRDRGLQPQHF	TGTGCCAGCAGGGACAGGGGATTACAGCCCCAGCATTTT
-	once	TRBV7-9	TRBJ1-1	CASSPGGGTEAFF	TGTGCCAGCAGCCCCGGGGGGGGGACTGAAGCTTTCTTT
-	-	TRBV27	TRBJ2-1	CASSLWVTGKQFF	TGTGCCAGCAGTTTATGGGTCACAGGCAAGCAGTTCTTC
-	-	TRBV6-5	TRBJ1-1	CASSYVRGRRGTEAFF	TGTGCCAGCAGTTACGTCCGGGGTCGGAGAGGGACTGAAGCTTTCTTT
-	-	TRBV5-1	TRBJ1-1	CASSSRKLTGGGTEAFF	TGCGCCAGCAGCTCGCGGAAATTAACAGGTGGAGGCACTGAAGCTTTCTTT
-	-	TRBV15	TRBJ1-2	CATSRDGGNYGYTF	TGTGCCACCAGCAGAGATGGGGGTAACTATGGCTACACCTTC
TRBD1	-	TRBV2	TRBJ1-4	CASSEMGQGGEKLFF	TGTGCCAGCAGTGAAATGGGACAGGGAGGTGAAAAACTGTTTTTT
-	once	TRBV6-5	TRBJ1-4	CASGVIVSEKLFF	TGTGCCAGCGGAGTTATAGTAAGTGAAAAACTGTTTTTT
TRBD2	-	TRBV7-3	TRBJ2-1	CASSEQRGGYNEQFF	TGTGCCAGCAGCGAACAGCGGGGGGGCTACAATGAGCAGTTCTTC
-	once	TRBV5-6	TRBJ2-2	CASSLYTPETGELFF	TGTGCCAGCAGCTTGTATACTCCCGAAACCGGGGAGCTGTTTTTT
-	-	TRBV19	TRBJ2-2	CASTLDTGELFF	TGTGCCAGTACCCTAGACACCGGGGAGCTGTTTTTT
TRBD1	-	TRBV30	TRBJ1-2	CAWSPGGPDYGYTF	TGTGCCTGGAGCCCAGGGGGCCCTGACTATGGCTACACCTTC
TRBD1	-	TRBV5-1	TRBJ2-7	CASSFTDRGGFYEQYF	TGCGCCAGCAGCTTCACTGACAGGGGTGGTTTTTACGAGCAGTACTTC
TRBD2	once	TRBV10-2	TRBJ2-2	CASSDHSGGYTGELFF	TGCGCCAGCAGTGACCATAGCGGGGGGTACACCGGGGAGCTGTTTTTT
TRBD1	-	TRBV28	TRBJ1-1	CASSPRQGGIEAFF	TGTGCCAGCAGCCCCCGACAGGGCGGGATTGAAGCTTTCTTT
-	-	TRBV18	TRBJ2-3	CASSGGAYTDTQYF	TGTGCCAGCTCAGGCGGGGCCTACACAGATACGCAGTATTTT
-	-	TRBV2	TRBJ2-5	CASSPQGMYQETQYF	TGTGCCAGCAGTCCTCAGGGGATGTACCAAGAGACCCAGTACTTC
-	-	TRBV27	TRBJ2-2	CASSLYFDGINTGELFF	TGTGCCAGCAGTTTATATTTTGATGGAATAAACACCGGGGAGCTGTTTTTT
-	-	TRBV12-3/TRBV12-4	TRBJ1-2	CASSFASPYGYTF	TGTGCCAGCAGTTTTGCCAGTCCCTATGGCTACACCTTC
-	-	TRBV5-1	TRBJ1-3	CASRPDSGNTIYF	TGCGCCAGCAGACCGGACAGTGGAAACACCATATATTTT
-	-	TRBV2	TRBJ2-7	CARRRGGEQYF	TGTGCCAGAAGAAGGGGGGGCGAGCAGTACTTC
-	-	TRBV5-8	TRBJ2-5	CASSLGTHQETQYF	TGTGCCAGCAGCTTAGGGACACACCAAGAGACCCAGTACTTC
-	-	TRBV6-5	TRBJ2-2	CASSKRYTGELFF	TGTGCCAGCAGTAAGCGGTACACCGGGGAGCTGTTTTTT
-	-	TRBV27	TRBJ1-3	CASSSNSPGDTIYF	TGTGCCAGCAGCTCAAACTCCCCGGGGGACACCATATATTTT
-	-	TRBV9	TRBJ2-6	CASSVGGYSGANVLTF	TGTGCCAGCAGCGTAGGAGGGTACTCTGGGGCCAACGTCCTGACTTTC
-	-	TRBV5-1	TRBJ1-1	CASSLRSGSTEAFF	TGCGCCAGCAGCCTACGGTCAGGGAGCACTGAAGCTTTCTTT
TRBD1	-	TRBV27	TRBJ1-2	CASSFPGQGPTF	TGTGCCAGCAGTTTCCCGGGACAGGGCCCCACATTC
TRBD2	-	TRBV19	TRBJ2-1	CAVLAGGNEQFF	TGTGCCGTCTTAGCGGGGGGGAATGAGCAGTTCTTC
-	-	TRBV2	TRBJ2-2	CASSAPEVSPGELFF	TGTGCCAGCAGTGCCCCGGAAGTTAGTCCCGGGGAGCTGTTTTTT
-	-	TRBV24-1	TRBJ1-1	CATSDPRRAEAFF	TGTGCCACCAGTGATCCTAGGCGGGCTGAAGCTTTCTTT
-	-	TRBV5-6	TRBJ1-1	CASSFGGSTSEAFF	TGTGCCAGCAGCTTCGGGGGATCGACAAGTGAAGCTTTCTTT
TRBD1	-	TRBV27	TRBJ1-2	CASSLSTGQGNYGYTF	TGTGCCAGCAGTTTATCGACTGGACAGGGCAACTATGGCTACACCTTC
TRBD1	once	TRBV5-1	TRBJ2-7	CASSFDRVSAYEQYF	TGCGCCAGCAGCTTTGACAGGGTATCCGCCTACGAGCAGTACTTC
-	once	TRBV5-1	TRBJ2-3	CASSSVGTGGTDTQYF	TGCGCCAGCAGCTCAGTGGGGACTGGGGGCACAGATACGCAGTATTTT
-	-	TRBV25-1	TRBJ1-2	CASSGGRRVNYGYTF	TGTGCCAGCAGCGGGGGACGGCGTGTTAACTATGGCTACACCTTC